This T cell receptor beta chain was observed in a study of shared clonotypes between healthy human individuals (dated by TCRdb to 2018 to 2020). As for the study more broadly: Three men and a couple of women, aged 18 to 49 years, made up the cohort. For each donor, CD4 naive and CD4 memory were each run on three plates, CD8 naive on two plates, and CD8 memory on one plate. To estimate repertoire size and how much clonotype sharing occurs between individuals, the study deeply sequenced the blood TCR repertoires of several healthy adults. Different laboratories and diverse techniques were used to prepare libraries and sequence TCR repertoires, to increase sequencing depth and limit assay-specific biases. Between about 0.85 and 10 billion PBMCs per donor were obtained by leukapheresis.

Donors were healthy HIV-negative adults with no recently reported acute infections or vaccinations. Only Caucasian adults living in Nashville, Tennessee, USA were represented among the donors. The CD8 memory samples were a combination of magnetically selected CD45RO+ cells and CCR7-negative CD45RA+ effector memory (TemRA) cells. Blood was obtained by leukapheresis, after which PBMCs were separated by Ficoll-Histopaque density gradient centrifugation and cryopreserved in liquid nitrogen vapor phase. Analytical flow cytometry was used to check the purity and quantity of every magnetically sorted T cell population. Genomic DNA was isolated from each sorted fraction and quantified by UV absorbance on a Nanodrop 2000c. As for this clone: Its antigen is currently not known. No base quality information exists; no much larger clone differs at one position. This sample includes further DNA sequences coding for the same CDR3.

Using the deep immunoSEQ assay, multiplex PCR amplified TCR CDR3 regions from genomic DNA. Genomic DNA extracted from each cell subset was distributed evenly over all wells of several immunoSEQ 96-well plates, and each plate served as one replicate. For sorted subsets, each replicate PCR was loaded with approximately 200 ng genomic DNA, equivalent to 25,000 to 30,000 T cell genomes. Purified libraries were measured with a Qubit 3.0 fluorometer, size-checked on a Bioanalyzer 2100, and measured again with the KAPA Library Quantification kit. Every immunoSEQ 96-well plate was sequenced on a separate single-read 150-cycle Illumina NextSeq 550 flow cell. Per the authors' processing: The immunoSEQ output contained only junctional sequences without quality scores, so filtering could not match that applied to full-length reads. Sequences were annotated with PyIR, a Python wrapper for IgBLAST v1.9, using IMGT germline references to assign V/J genes and CDR3. Reads with weak V/J assignments (E-value above 1e-6), missing CDR3, stop codons, out-of-frame junctions, or ambiguous translated residues were removed. V3J clonotypes were defined as sequences sharing an identical inferred V gene, J gene, and CDR3 amino acid sequence. Percentage overlap between repertoires was calculated by dividing the number of shared unique clonotypes by the size of the smaller repertoire. Richness of each repertoire was evaluated using RTK rarefaction, the Chao1 estimator, and Recon v2.1 estimates of unobserved clonotypes. Generation probabilities were computed with OLGA for all TCRbeta clonotypes obtained by the gDNA method from a few donors. In TCRdb, the immuneACCESS table is reduced to in-frame sequences with V and J assigned. These tables do not hold every clone; where another copy was compared, an unresolved V gene accounts for under half, and the others remain unexplained. V, J and clone size are those of that table, while D and trimming were read from the DNA. The sample table holds 400,000 or so clones, of which 96% were seen once. The ten largest clones take up approximately 0.3% of the sample.

From the cysteine up to the phenylalanine, the CDR3 has a length of 11 residues. The read is trimmed to its CDR3 DNA, 33 bases read in frame from base 1. The trim is 4 bases for V and 0 bases for J, with a gap of 4 bases between the germline ends. The germline V gene encodes CDR1 GTSNPN and CDR2 SVGIG (reference sequence). Summary of the overall study and its limitations: Larger estimated clonotype richness was generally found for naive subsets than for memory subsets. About 5% of naive CD4, 3% to 3.5% of naive CD8, 2.3% of memory CD4, and around 0.42% of memory CD8 clonotypes were shared across several donors. Incomplete sequencing was indicated by rarefaction of sorted-subset datasets, despite the large sequencing depth. Sampling was restricted to blood, and TCR repertoires in tissues likely differ from the TCR repertoires found in blood. Based on pairwise subsampling, the degree of clonotype sharing among donors was expected to be affected by sequencing depth. Clonotypes shared by all four sorted-subset donors showed higher generation probabilities than non-shared clonotypes. The small number of donors limited the genetic and exposure-history diversity represented.

In this chain, TRBV30 is recombined with TRBJ2-7, with the D gene call left open. The sequencing input was memory CD8+ T cells sorted from blood. The sample's cell subset or site label, decoded: CD45RO+ cells pooled with CCR7-negative TemRA cells. This receptor was taken from a young man in good health. The CDR3 corresponds to CAWTSSYEQYF. The DNA is TGTGCCTGGACGAGCTCCTACGAGCAGTACTTC.